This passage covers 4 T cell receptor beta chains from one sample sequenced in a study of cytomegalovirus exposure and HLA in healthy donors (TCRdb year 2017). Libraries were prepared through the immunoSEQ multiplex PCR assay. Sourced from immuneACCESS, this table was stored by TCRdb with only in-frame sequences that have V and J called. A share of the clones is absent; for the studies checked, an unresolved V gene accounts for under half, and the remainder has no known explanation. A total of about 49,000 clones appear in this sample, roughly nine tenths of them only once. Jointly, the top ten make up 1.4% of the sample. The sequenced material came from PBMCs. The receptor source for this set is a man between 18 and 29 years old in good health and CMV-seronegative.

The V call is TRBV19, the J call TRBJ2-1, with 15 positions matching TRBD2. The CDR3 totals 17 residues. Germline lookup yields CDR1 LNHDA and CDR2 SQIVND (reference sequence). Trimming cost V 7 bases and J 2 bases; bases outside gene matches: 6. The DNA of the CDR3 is TGTGCCAGTAACCCGGGACTAGCGGGAGGCCCCTACAATGAGCAGTTCTTC. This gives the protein CASNPGLAGGPYNEQFF.

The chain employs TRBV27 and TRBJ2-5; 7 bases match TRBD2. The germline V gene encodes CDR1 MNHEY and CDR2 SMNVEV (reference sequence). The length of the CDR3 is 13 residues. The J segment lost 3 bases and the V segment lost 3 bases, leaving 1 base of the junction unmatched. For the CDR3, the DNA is TGTGCCAGCAGTTTCCTAGCGGAAGAGACCCAGTACTTC. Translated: CASSFLAEETQYF.

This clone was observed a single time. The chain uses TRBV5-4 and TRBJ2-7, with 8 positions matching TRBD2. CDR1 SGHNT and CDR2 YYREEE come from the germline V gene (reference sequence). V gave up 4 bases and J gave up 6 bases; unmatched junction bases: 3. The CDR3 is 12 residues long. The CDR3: CASSRGGPEQYF. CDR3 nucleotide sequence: TGTGCCAGCAGCCGGGGGGGTCCCGAGCAGTACTTC.

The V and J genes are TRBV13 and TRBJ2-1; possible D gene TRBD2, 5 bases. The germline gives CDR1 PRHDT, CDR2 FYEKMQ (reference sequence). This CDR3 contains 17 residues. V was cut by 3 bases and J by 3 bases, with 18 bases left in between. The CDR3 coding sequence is TGTGCCAGCAGCTTCGGAAGGACTCAGCCCCTCTACAATGAGCAGTTCTTC. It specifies CASSFGRTQPLYNEQFF.